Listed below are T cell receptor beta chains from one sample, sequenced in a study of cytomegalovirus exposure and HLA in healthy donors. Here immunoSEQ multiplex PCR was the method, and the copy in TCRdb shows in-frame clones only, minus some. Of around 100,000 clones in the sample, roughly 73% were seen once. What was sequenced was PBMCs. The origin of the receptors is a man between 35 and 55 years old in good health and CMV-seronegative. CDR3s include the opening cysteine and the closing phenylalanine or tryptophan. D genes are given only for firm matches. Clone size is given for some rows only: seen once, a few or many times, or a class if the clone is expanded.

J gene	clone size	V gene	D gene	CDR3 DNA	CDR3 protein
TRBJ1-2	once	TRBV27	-	TGTGCCAGCAGTTTAAAGGGGGAGGGCTATGGCTACACCTTC	CASSLKGEGYGYTF
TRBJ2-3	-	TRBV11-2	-	TGTGCCAGCAGCTTTTCGGGAAGCACAGATACGCAGTATTTT	CASSFSGSTDTQYF
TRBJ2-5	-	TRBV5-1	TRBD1	TGCGCCAGCAGACAGGGGGCGTTCCAAGAGACCCAGTACTTC	CASRQGAFQETQYF
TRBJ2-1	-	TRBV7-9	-	TGTGCCAGCAGCTTAGTGTCCCGGGAGAATGAGCAGTTCTTC	CASSLVSRENEQFF
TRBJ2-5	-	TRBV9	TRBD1	TGTGCCAGCAGCGTATCAACAGGGGTAGGAGAGACCCAGTACTTC	CASSVSTGVGETQYF
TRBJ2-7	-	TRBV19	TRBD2	TGTGCCAGTAGTAAGGGACTAGCGGCCTCGTCGAACGAGCAGTACTTC	CASSKGLAASSNEQYF
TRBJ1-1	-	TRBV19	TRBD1	TGTGCCAGTAGTATACAACAGGGGACTGAAGCTTTCTTT	CASSIQQGTEAFF
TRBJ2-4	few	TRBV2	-	TGTGCCAGCAGTGAAGGACAGGTGGAGTACTTC	CASSEGQVEYF
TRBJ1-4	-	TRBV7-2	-	TGTGCCAGCAGCTTCTACTCATCGGAAAAACTGTTTTTT	CASSFYSSEKLFF
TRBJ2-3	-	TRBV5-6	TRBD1	TGTGCCAGCAGCACCTGGACAGGGGGGAGAACAGATACGCAGTATTTT	CASSTWTGGRTDTQYF
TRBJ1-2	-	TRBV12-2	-	TGTGCAAGTCGCCGGAGCGGGACAGGGTGGTGTGGCTACACCTTC	CASRRSGTGWCGYTF
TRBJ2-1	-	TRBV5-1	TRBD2	TGCGCCAGCAGCTCCCGAGGACTAGCGGGGGCTATGAGCTCCTACAATGAGCAGTTCTTC	CASSSRGLAGAMSSYNEQFF
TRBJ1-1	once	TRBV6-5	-	TGTGCCAGCAGTTACTCCGGAGGGATGAACACTGAAGCTTTCTTT	CASSYSGGMNTEAFF
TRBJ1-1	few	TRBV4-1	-	TGCGCCAGCAGCCAAGATCGAGTCAGGCTGGAAGCTTTCTTT	CASSQDRVRLEAFF
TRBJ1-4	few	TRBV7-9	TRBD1	TGTGCCAGCAGCTCCGACAAAACTAGGACAGGGTATAATGAAAAACTGTTTTTT	CASSSDKTRTGYNEKLFF
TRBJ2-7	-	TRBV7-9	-	TGTGCCAGCAGCTACGGGGCAGGGGCCTACGAGCAGTACTTC	CASSYGAGAYEQYF
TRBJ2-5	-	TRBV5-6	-	TGTGCCAGCAGCCTCCAAGAGACCCAGTACTTC	CASSLQETQYF
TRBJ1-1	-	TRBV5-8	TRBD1	TGTGCCAGCAGCTTTGCAAGGGGGCTCACTGAAGCTTTCTTT	CASSFARGLTEAFF
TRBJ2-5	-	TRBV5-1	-	TGCGCCAGCAGCCAGGGGGGAACCCACCAAGAGACCCAGTACTTC	CASSQGGTHQETQYF
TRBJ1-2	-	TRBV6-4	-	TGTGCCAGCAGCCTCCAAGGGGGGGAGCACTATGGCTACACCTTC	CASSLQGGEHYGYTF
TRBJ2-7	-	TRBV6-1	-	TGTGCCAGCAGGGCCTTCTCCTACGAGCAGTACTTC	CASRAFSYEQYF
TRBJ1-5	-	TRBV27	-	TGTGCCAGCAAAGACAGCCTCAGCAATCAGCCCCAGCATTTT	CASKDSLSNQPQHF
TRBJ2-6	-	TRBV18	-	TGTGCCAGCTCACCAGAGTCTCAGGGATCTGGGGCCAACGTCCTGACTTTC	CASSPESQGSGANVLTF
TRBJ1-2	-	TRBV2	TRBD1	TGTGCCAGCACCCTGGACAGGGAATTGAGGGGCTACACCTTC	CASTLDRELRGYTF
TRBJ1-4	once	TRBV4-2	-	TGTGCCAGCAGCCAAGAGAAGGCGGGGGCTAATGAAAAACTGTTTTTT	CASSQEKAGANEKLFF
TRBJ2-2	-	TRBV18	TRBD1	TGTGCCAGCTCACCGGGACAGGGAATCGGGGAGCTGTTTTTT	CASSPGQGIGELFF
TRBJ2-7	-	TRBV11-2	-	TGTGCCAGCAGCTTAAAGGGGGGGTTCGAGCAGTACTTC	CASSLKGGFEQYF
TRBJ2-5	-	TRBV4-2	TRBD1	TGTGCCAGCAGCCAAGATTGGAACAGGGGAGAGACCCAGTACTTC	CASSQDWNRGETQYF
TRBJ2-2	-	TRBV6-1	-	TGTGCCAGCAACCGACTAGAGACCGGGGAGCTGTTTTTT	CASNRLETGELFF
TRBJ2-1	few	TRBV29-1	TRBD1	TGCAGCGTTGGCAGGGGGTCCTACAATGAGCAGTTCTTC	CSVGRGSYNEQFF
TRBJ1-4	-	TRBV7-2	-	TGTGCCAGCAGCTTAGATGGTAGGGGGATTAATAATGAAAAACTGTTTTTT	CASSLDGRGINNEKLFF
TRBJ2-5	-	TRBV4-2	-	TGTGCCAGCAGCCAAGATCATTTCGTTCCCGTAGCCGGGGGAGAGACCCAGTACTTC	CASSQDHFVPVAGGETQYF